What follows are 22 T cell receptor beta chains derived from one specimen sequenced in a study of cytomegalovirus exposure and HLA in healthy donors (dated by TCRdb to 2015 to 2018). The method was the immunoSEQ multiplex PCR assay. A mixture of 60 forward primers for TCR Vbeta segments and 13 reverse primers for TCR Jbeta segments was used in the multiplex PCR. Imported from immuneACCESS, the table was reduced by TCRdb to in-frame sequences with V and J called. These copies leave out some clones; in studies compared against another copy, an unresolved V gene accounts for under half, and the cause of the remainder is not known. The sample table shows roughly 51,000 clones, and 81% are seen once. The top ten clones comprise 2% to 2.5% of the sample. Sequences were obtained from PBMCs. The receptor source for this set is a boy younger than 18 in good health and CMV-seropositive.

V usage is TRBV6-6 and J usage is TRBJ2-7, with D possibly being TRBD2 (5 bases). V lost 7 bases and J lost 0, with 7 bases in between. The CDR3 extends over 12 amino acids. Per the germline V gene, CDR1 is MNHNY and CDR2 is SVGAGI (reference sequence). Written as DNA, the CDR3 is TGTGCCAGCATGGGGAGCTCCTACGAGCAGTACTTC. Translated: CASMGSSYEQYF.

V is TRBV6-5 and J is TRBJ1-4, with TRBD1 identical over 8 bases. The length of the CDR3 is 15 residues. CDR1 is MNHEY and CDR2 is SVGAGI in the germline V gene. V gave up 6 bases and J gave up 10 bases; unmatched junction bases: 13. The CDR3 reads CASRTSRDRMGKLFF. The CDR3 DNA reads TGTGCCAGCAGGACGTCCCGGGACAGGATGGGAAAACTGTTTTTT.

This chain links TRBV5-1 with TRBJ2-5; weak D call: TRBD1 (5 bases). Trimming took 1 base from V and 4 from J, leaving 8 bases between them. Germline V gene data show CDR1 as SGHRS and CDR2 as YFSETQ. CDR3 length: 13 amino acids. DNA of the CDR3: TGCGCCAGCAGCTTGTGGACATCAGAGACCCAGTACTTC. It codes for CASSLWTSETQYF.

CDR3 amino acids: CASTPLAGLTDTQYF. The CDR3 DNA is TGTGCCAGCACGCCCCTAGCGGGGCTCACAGATACGCAGTATTTT. The rearrangement uses TRBV9 and TRBJ2-3; 9 bases are a match to TRBD2. There are 15 residues in the CDR3. The V segment lost 6 bases and the J segment 2 bases; nucleotides outside the gene matches: 7. Germline-derived CDR1 and CDR2 are SGDLS and YYNGEE.

This clone was seen a few times. The chain recombines TRBV7-9 with TRBJ1-1; maybe TRBD1 (6 bases). Trimming pared 5 bases from V and 7 bases from J, leaving 14 bases between. The germline V gene encodes CDR1 SEHNR and CDR2 FQNEAQ (reference sequence). This CDR3 has 13 residues. The CDR3 DNA follows: TGTGCCAGCAGCACAACAGGGTCCGGTGAAGCTTTCTTT. It is translated as CASSTTGSGEAFF.

V and J are TRBV18 and TRBJ2-4, with 7 bases fitting TRBD2. Germline values: CDR1 KGHSH, CDR2 LQKENI. The junction had 5 bases not matched to a gene; V was cut back by 4 bases and J by 5 bases. CDR3 length equals 14 residues. Here the CDR3 reads CASSQRGGQNIQYF. CDR3 sequence (DNA): TGTGCCAGCTCACAGCGGGGTGGACAAAACATTCAGTACTTC.

The genes are TRBV28 and TRBJ2-3, with D possibly matching TRBD2 (5 bases). Germline values: CDR1 MDHEN, CDR2 SYDVKM. This CDR3 has 16 residues. Between the trimmed V and J ends, which lost 3 bases and 4 bases, there was a span of 17 bases. CDR3 sequence reads: CASSFPPHRGSDTQYF. In nucleotides, the CDR3 is TGTGCCAGCAGTTTCCCCCCCCACCGAGGGTCAGATACGCAGTATTTT.

V usage is TRBV4-1 and J usage is TRBJ1-2, with unresolved D. Looked up from germline, CDR1 is MGHRA and CDR2 is YSYEKL. This CDR3 has 14 residues. V was cut by 0 bases and J by 2 bases, with 7 bases left in between. The CDR3 loop is CASSQDPGNYGYTF. CDR3 nucleotide sequence: TGCGCCAGCAGCCAAGATCCGGGGAACTATGGCTACACCTTC.

V and J are TRBV5-6 and TRBJ2-1; D is perhaps TRBD1 (6 bases). Germline V gene lookup returns CDR1 SGHDT and CDR2 YYEEEE. Trimming took 4 bases from V and 8 from J, leaving 13 bases between them. The CDR3 runs 13 residues. CDR3 DNA sequence: TGTGCCAGCAGCCTACAGGGCGGGTATGAGCAGTTCTTC. Translation: CASSLQGGYEQFF.

V usage is TRBV5-1 and J usage is TRBJ2-7, with TRBD1 matching over 12 bases. The CDR3 sequence is 14 residues long. The trim removed 3 bases at V and 12 bases at J, leaving 10 bases unmatched. Germline CDR1 SGHRS, CDR2 YFSETQ. The CDR3 region has the DNA TGCGCCAGCAGCTGGGACAGGGGGCTCCCCCCCCTGTACTTC. It translates to CASSWDRGLPPLYF.

This rearrangement joins TRBV25-1 to TRBJ2-3; D may be TRBD2 (7 bases). Trimming pared 5 bases from V and 4 bases from J, leaving 13 bases between. The CDR3 loop spans 14 amino acids. CDR1 MGHDK and CDR2 SYGVNS come from the germline V gene. The CDR3 nucleotides are TGTGCCAGCAGTAGGGGGGGGGCAGCAGATACGCAGTATTTT. Its protein product is CASSRGGAADTQYF. Filled out from reference TRBV25-1 and TRBJ2-3, the complete variable domain reads EADIYQTPRYLVIGTGKKITLECSQTMGHDKMYWYQQDPGMELHLIHYSYGVNSTEKGDLSSESTVSRIRTEHFPLTLESARPSHTSQYLCASSRGGAADTQYFGPGTRLTVL.

The chain joins TRBV6-4 to TRBJ2-3; 7 nucleotides align to TRBD2. The CDR3 totals 14 residues. J lost 2 bases, V lost 4 bases, and 3 bases had no gene match. Per the germline V gene, CDR1 is MRHNA and CDR2 is SNTAGT. CDR3 DNA sequence: TGTGCCAGCAGTGTAAGCGGGGACACAGATACGCAGTATTTT. Its protein is CASSVSGDTDTQYF.

This sequence joins TRBV6-1 and TRBJ1-4; 10 bases are a match to TRBD1. Germline V gene data show CDR1 as MNHNS and CDR2 as SASEGT. This CDR3 is built from 14 residues. The junction had 10 bases not matched to a gene; V was cut back by 7 bases and J by 11 bases. CDR3 DNA: TGTGCCAGCACCACTCCGGGACAGGGGCGCAAACTGTTTTTT. It specifies CASTTPGQGRKLFF.

The chain is built from TRBV5-5 and TRBJ2-5; D is perhaps TRBD2 (6 bases). The length of the CDR3 is 14 residues. V was cut by 9 bases and J by 4 bases, with 19 bases left in between. From germline, CDR1 is SGHKS and CDR2 YYEKEE (reference sequence). In nucleotides, the CDR3 is TGTGCCACCCGGGCGGAGGGCGGTTTAGAGACCCAGTACTTC. Its protein is CATRAEGGLETQYF. Variable domain in full (rest from reference TRBV5-5 and TRBJ2-5): DAGVTQSPTHLIKTRGQQVTLRCSPISGHKSVSWYQQVLGQGPQFIFQYYEKEERGRGNFPDRFSARQFPNYSSELNVNALLLGDSALYLCATRAEGGLETQYFGPGTRLLVL.

The rearrangement uses TRBV5-4 and TRBJ2-1; 13 bases map to TRBD2. V was clipped by 4 bases and J by 9 bases; unmatched bases: 7. CDR1 and CDR2 (germline): SGHNT, YYREEE (reference sequence). There are 15 residues in the CDR3. The CDR3 spells CASSPLAGGPGEQFF. The CDR3 DNA sequence: TGTGCCAGCAGCCCACTAGCGGGGGGGCCCGGTGAGCAGTTCTTC.

This clone was detected only a few times. This sequence joins TRBV4-1 and TRBJ2-3; D is perhaps TRBD2 (6 bases). The CDR3 contains 15 residues. V was cut by 0 bases and J by 2 bases, with 9 bases left in between. Germline V gene data show CDR1 as MGHRA and CDR2 as YSYEKL. CDR3 in DNA: TGCGCCAGCAGCCAAGAGGCGGGGTCCACAGATACGCAGTATTTT. Its translation: CASSQEAGSTDTQYF.

The rearrangement links TRBV19 to TRBJ2-1, with 10 bases that match TRBD2. Germline V gives CDR1 LNHDA, CDR2 SQIVND (reference sequence). The V gene end was trimmed by 5 bases and the J gene end by 4 bases; junction bases not matched to a gene: 5. This CDR3 spans 15 amino acids. This CDR3 is CASSLGTSVYNEQFF. In nucleotides, the CDR3 is TGTGCCAGTAGTCTCGGGACTAGCGTTTACAATGAGCAGTTCTTC.

The chain joins TRBV10-1 to TRBJ2-1, with a weak D call TRBD2 (6 bases). The CDR3 runs to 15 residues. V gave up 5 bases and J gave up 4 bases, with 15 bases separating them. CDR1 is WNHNN and CDR2 is SYGVQD in the germline V gene (reference sequence). CDR3 loop: CASSPGIAGYNEQFF. As DNA, the CDR3 is TGCGCCAGCAGTCCCGGGATTGCGGGGTACAATGAGCAGTTCTTC.

The chain recombines TRBV5-1 with TRBJ1-2, with 7 positions matching TRBD1. The CDR3 consists of 14 residues. With V trimmed by 1 base and J by 8 bases, 8 bases remained unmatched. CDR1 is SGHRS and CDR2 is YFSETQ in the germline V gene. CDR3 DNA: TGCGCCAGCAGCTTGAGAGGACAGGCAATCGGCTACACCTTC. Translation: CASSLRGQAIGYTF.

The chain recombines TRBV7-6 with TRBJ1-4; D is perhaps TRBD1 (6 bases). The CDR3 is 17 residues long. The V gene's germline CDR1 is SGHVS and CDR2 FNYEAQ. V gave up 0 bases and J gave up 11 bases, with 22 bases separating them. This CDR3 is CASSLAATGGRLEKLFF. The CDR3 DNA sequence: TGTGCCAGCAGCTTAGCGGCAACGGGGGGGCGCTTGGAGAAACTGTTTTTT. Together with reference TRBV7-6 and TRBJ1-4, the CDR3 gives the full variable domain: GAGVSQSPRYKVTKRGQDVALRCDPISGHVSLYWYRQALGQGPEFLTYFNYEAQQDKSGLPNDRFSAERPEGSISTLTIQRTEQRDSAMYRCASSLAATGGRLEKLFFGSGTQLSVL.

The genes are TRBV11-3 and TRBJ2-1; D may be TRBD2 (5 bases). This CDR3 region has 16 residues. Per germline, CDR1 SGHNT and CDR2 YENEEA. With 1 base removed from V and 11 bases from J, the gap between germline ends came to 21 bases. The CDR3 loop is CASSLAGTSSGIKQFF. DNA for the CDR3: TGTGCCAGCAGCTTAGCGGGCACTAGTTCGGGGATTAAGCAGTTCTTC.

The count of this clone is one. This sequence joins TRBV5-1 and TRBJ2-1, with 12 bases identical to TRBD2. This CDR3 region has 19 residues. V lost 0 bases, J lost 0 bases, and 7 bases stayed unmatched. CDR1 and CDR2 from the germline V gene are SGHRS and YFSETQ. The CDR3 bases are TGCGCCAGCAGCTTGGTAGGACTAGCGGGGCGCAGCTCCTACAATGAGCAGTTCTTC. Translation: CASSLVGLAGRSSYNEQFF.